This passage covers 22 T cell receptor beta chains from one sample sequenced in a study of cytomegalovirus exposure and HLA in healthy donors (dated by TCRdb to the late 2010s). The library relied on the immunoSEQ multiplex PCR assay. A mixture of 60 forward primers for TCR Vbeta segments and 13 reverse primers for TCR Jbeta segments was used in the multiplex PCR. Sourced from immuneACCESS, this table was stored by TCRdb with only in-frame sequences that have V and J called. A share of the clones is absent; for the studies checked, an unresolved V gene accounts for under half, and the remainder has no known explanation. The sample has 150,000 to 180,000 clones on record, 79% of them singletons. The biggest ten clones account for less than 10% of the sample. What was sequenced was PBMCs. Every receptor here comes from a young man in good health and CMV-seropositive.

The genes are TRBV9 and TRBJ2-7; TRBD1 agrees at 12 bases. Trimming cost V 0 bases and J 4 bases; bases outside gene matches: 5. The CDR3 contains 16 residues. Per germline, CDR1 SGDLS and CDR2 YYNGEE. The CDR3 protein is CASSVGGTGGNYEQYF. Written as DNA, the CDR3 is TGTGCCAGCAGCGTAGGAGGGACAGGGGGCAATTACGAGCAGTACTTC.

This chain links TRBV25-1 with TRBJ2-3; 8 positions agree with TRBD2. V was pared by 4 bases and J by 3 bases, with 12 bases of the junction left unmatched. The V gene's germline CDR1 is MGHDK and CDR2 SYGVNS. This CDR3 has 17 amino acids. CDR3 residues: CASSARVPAGVTDTQYF. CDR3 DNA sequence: TGTGCCAGCAGTGCCAGGGTACCAGCGGGAGTTACAGATACGCAGTATTTT.

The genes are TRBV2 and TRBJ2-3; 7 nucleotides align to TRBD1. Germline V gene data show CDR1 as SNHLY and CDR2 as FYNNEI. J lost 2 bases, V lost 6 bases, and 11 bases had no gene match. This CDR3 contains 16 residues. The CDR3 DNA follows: TGTGCCAGCAGCACAGGGGCCACCTCTAACACAGATACGCAGTATTTT. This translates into CASSTGATSNTDTQYF.

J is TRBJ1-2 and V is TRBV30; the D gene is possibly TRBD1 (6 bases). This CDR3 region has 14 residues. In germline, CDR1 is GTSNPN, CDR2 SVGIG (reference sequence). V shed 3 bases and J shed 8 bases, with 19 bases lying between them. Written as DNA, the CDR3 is TGTGCCTGGAGAGACCCGCAGGGGTACAGGGGCTACACCTTC. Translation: CAWRDPQGYRGYTF.

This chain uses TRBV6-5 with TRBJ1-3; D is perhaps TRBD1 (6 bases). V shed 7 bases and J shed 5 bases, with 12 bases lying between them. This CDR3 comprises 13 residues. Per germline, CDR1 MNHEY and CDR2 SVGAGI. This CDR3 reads CASTDQGRNTIYF. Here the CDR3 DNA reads TGTGCCAGCACCGATCAGGGGAGAAACACCATATATTTT.

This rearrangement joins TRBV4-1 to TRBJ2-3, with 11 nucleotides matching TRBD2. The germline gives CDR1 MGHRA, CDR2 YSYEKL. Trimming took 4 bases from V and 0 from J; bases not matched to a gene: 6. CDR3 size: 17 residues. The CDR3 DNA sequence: TGCGCCAGCAGCCGGAAAGCTAGCGGGGGGAGCACAGATACGCAGTATTTT. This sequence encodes CASSRKASGGSTDTQYF.

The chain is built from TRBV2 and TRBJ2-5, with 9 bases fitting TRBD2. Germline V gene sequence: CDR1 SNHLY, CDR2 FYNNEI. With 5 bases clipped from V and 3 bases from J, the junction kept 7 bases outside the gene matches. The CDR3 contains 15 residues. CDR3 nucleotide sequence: TGTGCCAGCAGTTGGACTAGCGTAGGTGAAGAGACCCAGTACTTC. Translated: CASSWTSVGEETQYF.

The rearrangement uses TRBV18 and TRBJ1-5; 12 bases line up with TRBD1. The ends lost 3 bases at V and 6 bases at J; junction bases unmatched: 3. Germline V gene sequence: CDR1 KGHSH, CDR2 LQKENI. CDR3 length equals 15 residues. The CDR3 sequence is CASSPGQGASQPQHF. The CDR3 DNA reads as TGTGCCAGCTCACCGGGACAGGGGGCGAGTCAGCCCCAGCATTTT.

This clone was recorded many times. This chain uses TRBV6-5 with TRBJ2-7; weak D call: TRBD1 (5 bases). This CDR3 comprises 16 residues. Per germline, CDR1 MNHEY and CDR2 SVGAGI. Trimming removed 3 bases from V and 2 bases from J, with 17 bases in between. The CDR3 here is CASSYYPSDRAYEQYF. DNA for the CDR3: TGTGCCAGCAGTTATTACCCATCCGACAGAGCCTACGAGCAGTACTTC.

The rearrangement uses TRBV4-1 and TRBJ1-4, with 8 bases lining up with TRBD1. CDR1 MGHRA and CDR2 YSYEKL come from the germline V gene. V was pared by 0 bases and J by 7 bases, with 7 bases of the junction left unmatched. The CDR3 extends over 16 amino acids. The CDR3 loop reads CASSQERGTGLEKLFF. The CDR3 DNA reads TGCGCCAGCAGCCAAGAGCGAGGGACAGGCCTTGAAAAACTGTTTTTT.

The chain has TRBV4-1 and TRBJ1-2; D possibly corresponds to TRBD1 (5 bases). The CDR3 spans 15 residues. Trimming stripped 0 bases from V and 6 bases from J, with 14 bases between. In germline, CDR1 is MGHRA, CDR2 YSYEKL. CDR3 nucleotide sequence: TGCGCCAGCAGCCAAGATCCGGCAGGGTGGAATGGCTACACCTTC. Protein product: CASSQDPAGWNGYTF.

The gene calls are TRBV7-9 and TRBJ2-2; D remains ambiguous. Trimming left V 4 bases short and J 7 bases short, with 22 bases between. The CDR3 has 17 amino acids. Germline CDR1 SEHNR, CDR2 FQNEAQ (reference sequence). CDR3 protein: CASSYTSTGSRSGELFF. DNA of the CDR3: TGTGCCAGCAGCTACACCTCTACCGGGTCCCGGAGCGGGGAGCTGTTTTTT.

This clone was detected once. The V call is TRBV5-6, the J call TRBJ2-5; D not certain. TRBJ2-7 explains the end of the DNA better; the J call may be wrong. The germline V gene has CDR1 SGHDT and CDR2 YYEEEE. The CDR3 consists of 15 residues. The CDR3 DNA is TGTGCCAGCAGCCCTTACCTCGAGATCCCCTACGAGCAGTACTTC. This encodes CASSPYLEIPYEQYF.

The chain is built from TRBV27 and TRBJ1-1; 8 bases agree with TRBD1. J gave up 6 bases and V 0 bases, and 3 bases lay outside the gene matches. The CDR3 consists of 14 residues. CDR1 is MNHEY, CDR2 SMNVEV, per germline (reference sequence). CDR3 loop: CASSLSEDRAEAFF. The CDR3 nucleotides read TGTGCCAGCAGTTTATCGGAGGACAGGGCTGAAGCTTTCTTT.

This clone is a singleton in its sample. This CDR3 is CASSSLAGGYYEQYF. CDR3 sequence (DNA): TGTGCCAGCAGTTCGTTAGCGGGAGGCTACTACGAGCAGTACTTC. The chain joins TRBV27 to TRBJ2-7; 10 nucleotides line up with TRBD2. Germline V gene sequence: CDR1 MNHEY, CDR2 SMNVEV (reference sequence). The CDR3 loop spans 15 amino acids. V trimming: 4 bases; J trimming: 3 bases; junction bases outside the gene matches: 6.

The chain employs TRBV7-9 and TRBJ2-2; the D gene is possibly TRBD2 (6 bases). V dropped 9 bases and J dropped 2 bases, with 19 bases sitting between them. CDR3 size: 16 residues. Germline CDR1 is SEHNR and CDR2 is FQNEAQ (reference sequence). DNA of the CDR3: TGTGCCAGTCCCATATCGGCGGGGCGCAACACCGGGGAGCTGTTTTTT. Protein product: CASPISAGRNTGELFF.

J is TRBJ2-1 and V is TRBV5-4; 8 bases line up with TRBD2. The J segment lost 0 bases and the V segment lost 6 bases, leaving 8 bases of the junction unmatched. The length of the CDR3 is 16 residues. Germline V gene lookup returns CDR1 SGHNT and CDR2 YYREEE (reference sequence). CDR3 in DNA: TGTGCCAGCACCCGGGGGGGGGCGAGCTCCTACAATGAGCAGTTCTTC. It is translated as CASTRGGASSYNEQFF.

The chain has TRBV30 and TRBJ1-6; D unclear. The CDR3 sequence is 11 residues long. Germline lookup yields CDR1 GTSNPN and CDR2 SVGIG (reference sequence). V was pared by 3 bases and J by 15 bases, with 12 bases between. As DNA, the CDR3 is TGTGCCTGGAGGATCATCGGGTACCTCCACTTT. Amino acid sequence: CAWRIIGYLHF. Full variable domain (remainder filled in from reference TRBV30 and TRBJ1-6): SQTIHQWPATLVQPVGSPLSLECTVEGTSNPNLYWYRQAAGRGLQLLFYSVGIGQISSEVPQNLSASRPQDRQFILSSKKLLLSDSGFYLCAWRIIGYLHFGNGTRLTVT.

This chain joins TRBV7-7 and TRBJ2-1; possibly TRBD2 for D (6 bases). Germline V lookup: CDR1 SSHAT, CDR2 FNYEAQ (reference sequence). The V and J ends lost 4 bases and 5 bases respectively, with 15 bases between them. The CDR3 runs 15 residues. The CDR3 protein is CASSSGGTLNNEQFF. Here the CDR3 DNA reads TGTGCCAGCAGCTCAGGCGGGACCCTCAACAATGAGCAGTTCTTC.

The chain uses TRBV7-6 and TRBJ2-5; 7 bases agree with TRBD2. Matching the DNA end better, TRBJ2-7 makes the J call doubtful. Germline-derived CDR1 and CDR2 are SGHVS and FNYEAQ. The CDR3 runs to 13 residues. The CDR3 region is CASSPTGGYEQYF. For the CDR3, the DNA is TGTGCCAGCAGCCCGACGGGAGGATACGAGCAGTACTTC.

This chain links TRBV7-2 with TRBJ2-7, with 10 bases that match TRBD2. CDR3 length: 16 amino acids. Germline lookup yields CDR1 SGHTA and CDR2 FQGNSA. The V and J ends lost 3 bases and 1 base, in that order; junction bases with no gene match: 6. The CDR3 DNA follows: TGTGCCAGCAGCTTGGTCTCTAGCGGGAGATCCTACGAGCAGTACTTC. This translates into CASSLVSSGRSYEQYF. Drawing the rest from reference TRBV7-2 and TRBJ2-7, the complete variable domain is GAGVSQSPSNKVTEKGKDVELRCDPISGHTALYWYRQSLGQGLEFLIYFQGNSAPDKSGLPSDRFSAERTGGSVSTLTIQRTQQEDSAVYLCASSLVSSGRSYEQYFGPGTRLTVT.

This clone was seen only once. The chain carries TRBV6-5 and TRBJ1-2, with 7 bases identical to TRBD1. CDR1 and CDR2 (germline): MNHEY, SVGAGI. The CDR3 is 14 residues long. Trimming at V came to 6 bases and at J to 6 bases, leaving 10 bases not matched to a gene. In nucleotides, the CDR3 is TGTGCCAGCAGCGCCAGGGGGGCGAAGGATGGCTACACCTTC. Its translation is CASSARGAKDGYTF.